Detailed here is one T cell receptor (beta chain). Its antigen is currently unknown. A J-beta primer mix and a sample-barcoded 5' primer were used in a second PCR of roughly 7 to 12 cycles. Each cDNA molecule received a tag from a template-switch adaptor that had 12 random nucleotides. TCRdb reprocessed the 5' RACE reads via MiXCR and lists one record per CDR3 protein. The profile shows about 1.6 million distinct CDR3 sequences, almost 35% of them singletons. The sample belongs to a study of blood T cells in healthy people across ages. Germline V lookup: CDR1 SGHVS, CDR2 FNYEAQ. The germline V and J ends were trimmed by 3 bases and 0 bases, with 10 bases remaining between them. The CDR3 is 15 residues long. Broader study findings: Compared with aged donors, long-lived donors showed fewer expanded clones, suggesting selection. Age advanced and TCR beta diversity per million T cells fell, roughly linearly.

V and J are TRBV7-6 and TRBJ2-3; maybe TRBD2 (6 bases). Sequenced input: blood. The TCR originated in a woman aged 30 to 39 in good health. This chain's CDR3 is CASSFSGQSTDTQYF. CDR3 nucleotide sequence: TGTGCCAGCAGCTTTAGCGGCCAAAGCACAGATACGCAGTATTTT.